This paragraph reports one TCR beta chain. It has no known antigen specificity. No much larger clone exists at a distance of one base, and base qualities are not known. The data were taken from a study of graft-versus-host responses after intestinal transplantation listed by TCRdb under 2021. About the full investigation: The transplants that recipients received were multivisceral, liver-intestinal, or isolated intestinal. All recipients received anti-thymocyte globulin induction followed by maintenance tacrolimus and steroids for 3 to 4 years. A peak of at least 4% donor T cells among recipient peripheral blood mononuclear cells was the definition used for donor T cell macrochimerism. Rather than going through the commercial service, samples from a few later patients were sequenced in-house on an Illumina MiSeq and processed with MiXCR. To identify alloreactive clones, pre-transplant mixed lymphocyte reaction products were sequenced and compared with unstimulated pre-transplant donor and recipient T cells. Graft-versus-host and host-versus-graft alloreactive T cell clones were tracked in the graft, circulation and bone marrow after intestinal transplantation using bulk TCR-beta CDR3 sequencing. The cohort enrolled 20 to 30 intestinal transplant recipients including one retransplant, and a few patients lacking pretransplant specimens were excluded. Study-wide findings and limitations: High GvH to HvG T cell clonal ratios were observed in the allografts of patients with donor T cell macrochimerism. Peak levels of circulating GvH clones were associated with declines in HvG clones early after transplant. The relatively low number and heterogeneity of intestinal transplant patients limited the conclusions. GvH clones turned up in recipient bone marrow, with some appearing earlier in ileal mucosa or blood, a pattern consistent with an intestinal mucosal origin.

Library construction relied on the immunoSEQ multiplex PCR assay. Adaptive Biotechnologies carried out high-throughput TCR-beta CDR3 sequencing of genomic DNA for most patients. In the authors' own workflow: Adaptive's ImmunoSEQ software supplied the TCR sequencing data for roughly 17 patients, while MiXCR and VDJtools were used to process three other patients. CDR3 nucleotide sequences shared between donor and recipient were removed because the origin of such sequences could not be assigned. To count as alloreactive, a clone needed at least 2-fold expansion over unstimulated cells and a minimum CFSE-low frequency of 0.002% (template counts) or 0.001% (read counts). Clones were considered mappable if detected in sequenced pre-transplant spleen, lymph node, or MLR CFSE-low populations of the donor or recipient. Cumulative frequency of alloreactive clones was calculated as a percentage of all sequences weighted by copy number. Held by TCRdb, this immuneACCESS table contains in-frame sequences only and omits some clones. Under half of the omission traces to an unresolved V gene where checked; the cause of the rest is unknown. That table is the source of V, J and clone size, and D and trimming were worked out from the DNA. The sample data list just under 100,000 clones, and approximately 92% of these were observed just once. Of the sample, roughly a sixth falls within the top ten clones.

The CDR3 contains 13 residues, cysteine and phenylalanine counted. The retained sequence is limited to the CDR3, 39 bases, with the frame set at the first base. Sequences PRHDT (CDR1) and FYEKMQ (CDR2) are obtained from the germline V gene (reference sequence). V was cut back by 0 bases and J by 7 bases, leaving a gap of 9 bases between them. Blood samples were collected up to 4 times in the first month after transplant and then at least monthly when available. The sample here was PBMCs, taken about 450 days after intestinal transplant. Recombination linked TRBV13 to TRBJ1-2; too little of a D gene remains to name it. This TCR derives from a human patient who received an intestinal transplant, so some T cells may come from the graft donor. The CDR3 sequence is CASSLGLVRGYTF. At the DNA level, the sequence is TGTGCCAGCAGCTTAGGCTTGGTTCGTGGCTACACCTTC.